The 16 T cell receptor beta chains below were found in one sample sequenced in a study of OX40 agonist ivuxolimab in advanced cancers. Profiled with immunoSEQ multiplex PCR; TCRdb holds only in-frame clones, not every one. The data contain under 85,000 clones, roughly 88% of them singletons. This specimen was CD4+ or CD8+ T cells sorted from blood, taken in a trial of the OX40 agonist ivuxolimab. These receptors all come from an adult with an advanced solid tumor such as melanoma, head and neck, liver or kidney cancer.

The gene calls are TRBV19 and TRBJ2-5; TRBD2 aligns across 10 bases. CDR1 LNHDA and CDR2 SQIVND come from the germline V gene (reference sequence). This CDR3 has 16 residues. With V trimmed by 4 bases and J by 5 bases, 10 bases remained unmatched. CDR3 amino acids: CASSSQSGGAGETQYF. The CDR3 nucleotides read TGTGCCAGTAGTAGCCAAAGCGGGGGGGCCGGGGAGACCCAGTACTTC.

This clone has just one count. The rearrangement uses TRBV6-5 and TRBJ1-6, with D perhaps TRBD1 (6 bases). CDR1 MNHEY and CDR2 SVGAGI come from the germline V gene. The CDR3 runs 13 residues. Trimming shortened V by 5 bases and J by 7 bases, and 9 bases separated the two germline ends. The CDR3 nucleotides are TGTGCCAGCAGTGACAGGCCGAATTCACCCCTCCACTTT. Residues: CASSDRPNSPLHF.

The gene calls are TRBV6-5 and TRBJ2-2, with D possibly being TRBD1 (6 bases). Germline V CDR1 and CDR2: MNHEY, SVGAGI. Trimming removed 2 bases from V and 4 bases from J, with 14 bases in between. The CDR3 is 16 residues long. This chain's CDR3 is CASSYPHRVGTGELFF. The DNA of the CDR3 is TGTGCCAGCAGTTACCCCCACAGGGTAGGCACCGGGGAGCTGTTTTTT.

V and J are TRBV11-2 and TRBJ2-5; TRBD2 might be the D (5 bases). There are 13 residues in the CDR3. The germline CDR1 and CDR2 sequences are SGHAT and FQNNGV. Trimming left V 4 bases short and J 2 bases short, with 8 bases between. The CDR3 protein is CASSWGAQETQYF. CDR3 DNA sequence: TGTGCCAGCAGCTGGGGAGCACAAGAGACCCAGTACTTC.

CDR3 sequence reads: CASSDIGQMSSYEQYF. The CDR3 nucleotides are TGTGCCAGCAGTGATATAGGGCAGATGAGCTCCTACGAGCAGTACTTC. The genes are TRBV6-1 and TRBJ2-7, with unresolved D. The germline CDR1 and CDR2 sequences are MNHNS and SASEGT. CDR3 length equals 16 residues. Between the trimmed V and J ends, which lost 3 bases and 0 bases, there was a span of 15 bases.

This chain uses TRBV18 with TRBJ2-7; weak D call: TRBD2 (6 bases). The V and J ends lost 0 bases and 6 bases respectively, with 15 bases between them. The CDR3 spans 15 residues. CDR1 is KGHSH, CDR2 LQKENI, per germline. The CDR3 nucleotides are TGTGCCAGCTCACCACCCGCCCTAGAAGCGGGCGAGCAGTACTTC. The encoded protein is CASSPPALEAGEQYF.

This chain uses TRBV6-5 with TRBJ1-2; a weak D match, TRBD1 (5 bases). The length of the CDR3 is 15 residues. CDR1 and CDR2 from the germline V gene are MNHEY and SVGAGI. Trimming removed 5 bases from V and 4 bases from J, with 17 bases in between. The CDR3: CASSNPGSGAYGYTF. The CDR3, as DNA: TGTGCCAGCAGTAACCCCGGGAGCGGGGCCTATGGCTACACCTTC.

The CDR3 DNA reads TGTGCTCTTGGGGACAGAACCTATGGCTACACCTTC. Encoded protein: CALGDRTYGYTF. The rearrangement uses TRBV6-5 and TRBJ1-2; 7 bases match TRBD1. The germline CDR1 and CDR2 sequences are MNHEY and SVGAGI. CDR3 size: 12 residues.

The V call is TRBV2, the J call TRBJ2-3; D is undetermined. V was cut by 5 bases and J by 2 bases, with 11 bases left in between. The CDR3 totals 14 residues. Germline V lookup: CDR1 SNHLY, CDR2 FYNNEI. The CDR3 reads CASSLRVVTDTQYF. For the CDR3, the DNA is TGTGCCAGCAGTCTCCGGGTGGTCACAGATACGCAGTATTTT.

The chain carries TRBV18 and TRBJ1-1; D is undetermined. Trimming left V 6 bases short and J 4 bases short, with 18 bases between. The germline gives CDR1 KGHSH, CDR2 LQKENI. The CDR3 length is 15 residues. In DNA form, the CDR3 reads TGTGCCAGCTCCCCGGTAACCGAGCCGCTCACTGAAGCTTTCTTT. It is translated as CASSPVTEPLTEAFF.

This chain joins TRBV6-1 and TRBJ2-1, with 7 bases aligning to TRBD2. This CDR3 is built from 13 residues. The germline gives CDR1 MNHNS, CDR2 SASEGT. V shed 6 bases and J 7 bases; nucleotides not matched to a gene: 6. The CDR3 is CASRREGVNEQFF. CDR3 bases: TGTGCCAGCAGAAGGGAGGGCGTGAATGAGCAGTTCTTC.

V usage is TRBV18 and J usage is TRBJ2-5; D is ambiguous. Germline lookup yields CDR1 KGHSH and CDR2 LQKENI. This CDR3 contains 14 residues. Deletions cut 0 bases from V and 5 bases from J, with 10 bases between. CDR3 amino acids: CASSPPSDRETQYF. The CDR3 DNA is TGTGCCAGCTCACCACCGAGCGATCGGGAGACCCAGTACTTC.

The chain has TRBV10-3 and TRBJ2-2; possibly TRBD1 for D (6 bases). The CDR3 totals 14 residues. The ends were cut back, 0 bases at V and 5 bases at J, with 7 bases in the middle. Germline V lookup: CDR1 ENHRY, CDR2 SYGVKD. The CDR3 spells CAISESRGTGELFF. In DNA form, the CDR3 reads TGTGCCATCAGTGAGTCAAGGGGGACCGGGGAGCTGTTTTTT.

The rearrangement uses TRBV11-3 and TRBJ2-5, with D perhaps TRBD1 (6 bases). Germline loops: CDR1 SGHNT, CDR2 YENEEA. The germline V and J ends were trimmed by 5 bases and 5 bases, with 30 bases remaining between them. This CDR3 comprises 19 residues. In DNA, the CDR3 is TGTGCCAGCAGCGTAAAATTCCCGGGACAAAGAACCGAGGGGGAGACCCAGTACTTC. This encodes CASSVKFPGQRTEGETQYF.

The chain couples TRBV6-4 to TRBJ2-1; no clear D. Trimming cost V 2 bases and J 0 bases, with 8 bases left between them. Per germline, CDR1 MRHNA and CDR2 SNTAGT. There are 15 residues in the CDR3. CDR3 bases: TGTGCCAGCAGTGACGAAGACCACTCCTACAATGAGCAGTTCTTC. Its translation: CASSDEDHSYNEQFF.

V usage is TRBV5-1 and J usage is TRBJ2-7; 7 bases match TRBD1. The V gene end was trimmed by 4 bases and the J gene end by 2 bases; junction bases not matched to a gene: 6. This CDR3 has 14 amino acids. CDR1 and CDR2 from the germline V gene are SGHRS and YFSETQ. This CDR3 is CASSVVQGAYEQYF. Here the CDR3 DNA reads TGCGCCAGCAGCGTAGTGCAGGGGGCCTACGAGCAGTACTTC.